This note documents a single T cell receptor (beta chain) sequence. What it recognizes is unknown. Both 60 Vbeta primers and 13 Jbeta primers went into the PCR. Sequencing used immunoSEQ multiplex PCR; TCRdb keeps in-frame clones, though not all of them. Among roughly 100,000 clones listed, 60% to 80% were seen once. This sample stems from a study of cytomegalovirus exposure and HLA in healthy donors. Findings of the study overall: DRB1 showed the most TCR associations and HLA-C the fewest in a later analysis, as rates varied by HLA locus. In a later analysis, productive TCRs from donors in an Asian-associated ancestry cluster reportedly carried fewer N-insertions than the cohort mean.

The sequenced sample consisted of PBMCs. The TCR sequence derives from a man between 60 and 75 years old in good health and CMV-seropositive.

CDR3 protein: CASSFAGYKEETQYF. Here the CDR3 DNA reads TGTGCCAGCAGCTTTGCAGGGTACAAGGAAGAGACCCAGTACTTC. The chain carries TRBV7-2 and TRBJ2-5; possible D gene TRBD1, 5 bases. The V end lost 3 bases, the J end lost 3 bases, and 14 bases lay between the germline ends. Germline CDR1 reads SGHTA; CDR2 reads FQGNSA. This CDR3 comprises 15 residues.